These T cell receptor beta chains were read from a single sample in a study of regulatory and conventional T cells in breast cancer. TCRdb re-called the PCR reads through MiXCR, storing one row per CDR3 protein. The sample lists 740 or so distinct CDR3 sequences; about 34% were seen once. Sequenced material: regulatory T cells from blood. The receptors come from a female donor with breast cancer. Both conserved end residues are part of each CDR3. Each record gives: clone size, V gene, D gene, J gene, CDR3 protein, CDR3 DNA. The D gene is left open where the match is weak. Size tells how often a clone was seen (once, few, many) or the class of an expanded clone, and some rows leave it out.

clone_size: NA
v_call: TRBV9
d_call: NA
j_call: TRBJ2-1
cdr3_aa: CASSVENQPYNEQFF
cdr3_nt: TGTGCCAGCAGCGTAGAGAACCAACCCTACAATGAGCAGTTCTTC

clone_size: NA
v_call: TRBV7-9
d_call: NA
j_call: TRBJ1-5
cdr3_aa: CASSRRGVTADTQHF
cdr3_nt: TGTGCCAGCAGCCGGAGGGGGGTCACCGCAGATACGCAGCATTTT

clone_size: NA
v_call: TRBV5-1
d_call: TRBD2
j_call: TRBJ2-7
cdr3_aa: CASSRSAGGSAYEQYF
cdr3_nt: TGCGCCAGCAGCCGTTCGGCTGGCGGGAGTGCCTACGAGCAGTACTTC

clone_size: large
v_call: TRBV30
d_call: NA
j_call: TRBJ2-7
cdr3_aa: CAWRDRPAYEQYF
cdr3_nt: TGTGCCTGGAGGGACAGACCTGCCTACGAGCAGTACTTC

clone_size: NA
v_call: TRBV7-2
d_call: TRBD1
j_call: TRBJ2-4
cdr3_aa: CASSPWTGIAKNIQYF
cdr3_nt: TGTGCCAGCAGCCCTTGGACAGGGATAGCCAAAAACATTCAGTACTTC

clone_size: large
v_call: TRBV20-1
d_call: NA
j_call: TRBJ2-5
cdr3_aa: CSAPSVQETQYF
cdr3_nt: TGCAGTGCTCCTTCGGTCCAAGAGACCCAGTACTTC

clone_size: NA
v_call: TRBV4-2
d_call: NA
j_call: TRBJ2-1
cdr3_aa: CASSLDRSNNEQFF
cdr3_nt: TGTGCCAGCAGCCTAGATAGGAGCAACAATGAGCAGTTCTTC

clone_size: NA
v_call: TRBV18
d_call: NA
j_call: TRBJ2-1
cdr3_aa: CASSRQWNYNEQFF
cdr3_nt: TGTGCCAGCTCACGACAGTGGAACTACAATGAGCAGTTCTTC

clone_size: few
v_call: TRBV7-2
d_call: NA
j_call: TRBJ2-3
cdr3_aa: CASSLGGLSTDTQYF
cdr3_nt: TGTGCCAGCAGCTTAGGTGGGCTTAGCACAGATACGCAGTATTTT

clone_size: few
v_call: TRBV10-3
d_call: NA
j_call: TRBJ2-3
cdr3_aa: CAISHRVGTDTQYF
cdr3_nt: TGTGCCATCAGCCACCGAGTTGGAACAGATACGCAGTATTTT

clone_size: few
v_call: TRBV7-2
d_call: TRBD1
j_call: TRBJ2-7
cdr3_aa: CASSSGQVYEQYF
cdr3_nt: TGTGCCAGCAGCTCCGGACAGGTGTACGAGCAGTACTTC

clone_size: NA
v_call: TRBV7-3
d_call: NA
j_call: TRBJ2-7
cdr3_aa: CASSPRPGYEQYF
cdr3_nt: TGTGCCAGCAGCCCCCGACCGGGATACGAGCAGTACTTC

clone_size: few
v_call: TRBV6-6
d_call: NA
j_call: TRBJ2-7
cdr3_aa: CASRGRKTTSTSYEQYF
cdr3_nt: TGTGCCAGCAGGGGGCGGAAAACGACTAGTACAAGCTACGAGCAGTACTTC

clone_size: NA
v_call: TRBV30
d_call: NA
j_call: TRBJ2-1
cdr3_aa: CAWSPSRIGGGGEQFF
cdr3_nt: TGTGCCTGGAGTCCATCCCGGATCGGCGGCGGCGGTGAGCAGTTCTTC

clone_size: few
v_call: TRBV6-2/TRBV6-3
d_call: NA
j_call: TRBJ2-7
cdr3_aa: CASSYAGGSYEQYF
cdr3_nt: TGTGCCAGCAGTTACGCCGGTGGGTCCTACGAGCAGTACTTC

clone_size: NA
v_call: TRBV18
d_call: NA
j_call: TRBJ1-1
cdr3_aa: CASSLTLGDEAFF
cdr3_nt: TGTGCCAGCTCACTTACCCTGGGAGATGAAGCTTTCTTT

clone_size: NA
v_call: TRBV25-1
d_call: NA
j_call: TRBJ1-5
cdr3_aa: CAPKQGGNQPQHF
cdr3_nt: TGTGCCCCCAAACAGGGAGGCAATCAGCCCCAGCATTTT

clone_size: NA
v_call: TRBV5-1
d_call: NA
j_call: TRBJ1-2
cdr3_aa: CASSLLGIDGYTF
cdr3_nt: TGCGCCAGCAGCTTGTTGGGTATAGATGGCTACACCTTC

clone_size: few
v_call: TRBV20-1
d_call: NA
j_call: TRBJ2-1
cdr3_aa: CSATLPGASNEQFF
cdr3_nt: TGCAGTGCTACCCTACCAGGGGCAAGCAATGAGCAGTTCTTC

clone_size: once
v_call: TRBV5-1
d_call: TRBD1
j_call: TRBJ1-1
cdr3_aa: CASSYGTARPQRAEAFF
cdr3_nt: TGCGCCAGCAGTTATGGGACAGCCCGGCCTCAGAGAGCTGAAGCTTTCTTT

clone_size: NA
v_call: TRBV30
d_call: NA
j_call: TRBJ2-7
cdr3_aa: CAWSGRSHEQYF
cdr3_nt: TGTGCCTGGAGCGGCAGGTCGCACGAGCAGTACTTC

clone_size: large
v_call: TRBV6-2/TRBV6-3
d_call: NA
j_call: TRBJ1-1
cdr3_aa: CASSYLGSTEAFF
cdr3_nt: TGTGCCAGCAGTTACCTGGGGAGCACTGAAGCTTTCTTT

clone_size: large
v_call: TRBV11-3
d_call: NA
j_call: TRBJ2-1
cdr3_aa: CASSLRMGQQFF
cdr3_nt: TGTGCCAGCAGCTTACGAATGGGACAGCAGTTCTTC

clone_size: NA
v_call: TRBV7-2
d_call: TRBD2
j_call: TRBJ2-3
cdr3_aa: CASSRTGLAGDTDTQYF
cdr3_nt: TGTGCCAGCAGCCGTACTGGACTAGCGGGGGACACAGATACGCAGTATTTT

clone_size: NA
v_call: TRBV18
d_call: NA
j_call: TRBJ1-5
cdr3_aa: CASSPGLGNQPQHF
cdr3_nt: TGTGCCAGCTCACCAGGGTTGGGCAATCAGCCCCAGCATTTT

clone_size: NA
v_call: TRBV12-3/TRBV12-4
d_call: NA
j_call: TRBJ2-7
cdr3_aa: CASSLSTNIYEQYF
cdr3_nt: TGTGCCAGCAGTTTGAGTACCAACATCTACGAGCAGTACTTC

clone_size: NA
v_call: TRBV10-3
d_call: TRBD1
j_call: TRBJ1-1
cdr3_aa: CAISEPHSGQGRAFF
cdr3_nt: TGTGCCATCAGTGAGCCCCACTCAGGACAGGGCCGAGCTTTCTTT

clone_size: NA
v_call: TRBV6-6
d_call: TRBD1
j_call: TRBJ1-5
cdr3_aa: CASNLRGGGNQPQHF
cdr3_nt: TGTGCCAGCAATTTGAGAGGGGGCGGCAATCAGCCCCAGCATTTT

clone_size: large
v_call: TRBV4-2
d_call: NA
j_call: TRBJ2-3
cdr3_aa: CASSQSADTQYF
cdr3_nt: TGTGCCAGCAGCCAATCGGCAGATACGCAGTATTTT

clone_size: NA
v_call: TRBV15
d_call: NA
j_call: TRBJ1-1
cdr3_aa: CATSRSRRNTEASF
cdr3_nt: TGTGCCACCAGCAGATCGCGGAGGAACACTGAAGCTTCCTTT

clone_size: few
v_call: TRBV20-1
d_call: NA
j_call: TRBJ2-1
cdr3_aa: CSALPGLEQFF
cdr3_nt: TGCAGTGCTTTACCGGGATTAGAGCAGTTCTTC